What follows are 10 T cell receptor beta chains derived from one specimen sequenced in a study of T cells in tuberculosis (dated by TCRdb to between 2017 and 2018). The receptor library was made with the immunoSEQ multiplex PCR assay. TCRdb carries this immuneACCESS record with in-frame sequences only. Its versions omit some clonotypes, under half of them owing to an unresolved V gene in the studies checked, with the rest unexplained. This sample has approximately 30,000 clones in its table, and about 85% of those were observed once. The top ten hold approximately 5.9% of the sample. Reading the label with the study, this specimen's time point is: new active TB diagnosis, blood taken before or within 7 days of starting treatment. The starting material was PBMCs, obtained at tuberculosis diagnosis. The source is an adult with tuberculosis.

This chain connects TRBV27 to TRBJ1-2; 9 bases match TRBD1. This CDR3 contains 13 residues. Germline V gene data show CDR1 as MNHEY and CDR2 as SMNVEV (reference sequence). Trimming took 6 bases from V and 7 from J; bases not matched to a gene: 6. The CDR3: CASRDRGLGGYTF. CDR3 nucleotides: TGTGCCAGCAGGGACAGGGGATTGGGTGGCTACACCTTC.

The chain uses TRBV4-1 and TRBJ2-3; possible D gene TRBD1, 5 bases. This CDR3 is 16 amino acids long. Germline CDR1 reads MGHRA; CDR2 reads YSYEKL. V lost 3 bases, J lost 0 bases, and 13 bases lay in between. DNA for the CDR3: TGCGCCAGCAGCCAGGGGCTCAGGGCTAGCACAGATACGCAGTATTTT. This encodes CASSQGLRASTDTQYF.

The sample holds one count of this clone. V gene TRBV2 combines with J gene TRBJ2-3; 7 bases map to TRBD2. The V segment lost 8 bases and the J segment 2 bases; nucleotides outside the gene matches: 4. The CDR3 runs to 13 residues. Looked up from germline, CDR1 is SNHLY and CDR2 is FYNNEI. Here the CDR3 DNA reads TGTGCCAGCCGAGCGGGGACCACAGATACGCAGTATTTT. Translating it yields CASRAGTTDTQYF.

The gene calls are TRBV27 and TRBJ1-5, with 7 bases identical to TRBD1. The CDR3 consists of 15 residues. CDR1 is MNHEY and CDR2 is SMNVEV in the germline V gene (reference sequence). Trimming removed 5 bases from V and 4 bases from J; junction bases left unmatched: 8. The CDR3 loop is CASSPQGLGNQPQHF. CDR3 nucleotide sequence: TGTGCCAGCAGTCCACAGGGGCTCGGGAATCAGCCCCAGCATTTT.

The chain recombines TRBV28 with TRBJ1-2; the D is unclear. Trimming cost V 6 bases and J 5 bases, with 7 bases left between them. This CDR3 spans 11 amino acids. Germline values: CDR1 MDHEN, CDR2 SYDVKM. CDR3 sequence: CASSHSYGYTF. CDR3 nucleotides: TGTGCCAGCAGCCATTCATATGGCTACACCTTC.

The V call is TRBV5-4, the J call TRBJ2-7; 10 bases match TRBD1. This CDR3 region has 15 residues. CDR1 SGHNT and CDR2 YYREEE come from the germline V gene (reference sequence). Trimming at V came to 5 bases and at J to 2 bases, leaving 7 bases not matched to a gene. The CDR3 region has the DNA TGTGCCAGCAGTTACACCGGGACAGGGGCCTACGAGCAGTACTTC. Its translation is CASSYTGTGAYEQYF.

The chain has TRBV7-8 and TRBJ1-1; D perhaps matches TRBD1 (5 bases). Deletions cut 4 bases from V and 5 bases from J, with 17 bases between. This CDR3 is 15 amino acids long. Germline values: CDR1 SGHVS, CDR2 FQNEAQ. The CDR3 DNA is TGTGCCAGCAGCTCTTTCAGGGAAAAAGGGACTGAAGCTTTCTTT. This codes for CASSSFREKGTEAFF.

The V and J genes are TRBV4-1 and TRBJ2-5; TRBD2 matches at 10 bases. Trimming took 0 bases from V and 1 from J; bases not matched to a gene: 5. CDR3 length equals 17 residues. Germline V gene lookup returns CDR1 MGHRA and CDR2 YSYEKL. CDR3 sequence reads: CASSQEVSGGSQETQYF. As DNA, the CDR3 is TGCGCCAGCAGCCAAGAAGTTAGCGGGGGGTCCCAAGAGACCCAGTACTTC.

This clone was counted a few times. The chain employs TRBV4-2 and TRBJ2-3; TRBD2 agrees at 12 bases. CDR3 length equals 16 residues. The germline gives CDR1 LGHNA, CDR2 YNFKEQ. V lost 4 bases to trimming and J lost 4 bases; unmatched junction nucleotides: 6. CDR3 nucleotides: TGTGCCAGCAGCCCTCGACTAGCGGGAGACGCAGATACGCAGTATTTT. Translation: CASSPRLAGDADTQYF.

The gene calls are TRBV7-2 and TRBJ1-6; D is possibly TRBD1 (6 bases). CDR1 and CDR2 from the germline V gene are SGHTA and FQGNSA. CDR3 length: 13 residues. Trimming removed 6 bases from V and 10 bases from J, with 13 bases in between. In DNA, the CDR3 is TGTGCCAGCAGGGGGGCCGCTGGGTCACCCCTCCACTTT. Protein sequence: CASRGAAGSPLHF.